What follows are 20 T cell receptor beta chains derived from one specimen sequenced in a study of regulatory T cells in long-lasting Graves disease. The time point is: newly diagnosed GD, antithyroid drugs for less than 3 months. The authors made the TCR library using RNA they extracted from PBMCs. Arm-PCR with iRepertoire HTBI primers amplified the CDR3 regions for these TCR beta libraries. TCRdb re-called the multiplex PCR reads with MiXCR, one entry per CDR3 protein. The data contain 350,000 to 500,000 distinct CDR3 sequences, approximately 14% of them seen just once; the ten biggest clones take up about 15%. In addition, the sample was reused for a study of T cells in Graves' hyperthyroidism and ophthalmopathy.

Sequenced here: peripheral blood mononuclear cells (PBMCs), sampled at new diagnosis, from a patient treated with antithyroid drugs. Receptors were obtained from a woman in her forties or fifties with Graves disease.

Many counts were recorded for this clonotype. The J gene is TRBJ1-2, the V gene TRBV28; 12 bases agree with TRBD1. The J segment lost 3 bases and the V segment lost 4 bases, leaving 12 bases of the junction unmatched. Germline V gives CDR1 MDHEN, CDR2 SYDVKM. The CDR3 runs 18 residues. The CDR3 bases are TGTGCCAGCAGTTCGCCGGGACAGGGGGCCCCGTCCTACTATGGCTACACCTTC. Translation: CASSSPGQGAPSYYGYTF.

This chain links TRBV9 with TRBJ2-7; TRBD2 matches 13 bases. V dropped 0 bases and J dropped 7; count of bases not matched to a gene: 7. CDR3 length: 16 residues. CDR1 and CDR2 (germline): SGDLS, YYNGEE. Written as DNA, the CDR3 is TGTGCCAGCAGCGTAGACCGGACTAGCGGGAGCGGTGAGCAGTACTTC. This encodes CASSVDRTSGSGEQYF.

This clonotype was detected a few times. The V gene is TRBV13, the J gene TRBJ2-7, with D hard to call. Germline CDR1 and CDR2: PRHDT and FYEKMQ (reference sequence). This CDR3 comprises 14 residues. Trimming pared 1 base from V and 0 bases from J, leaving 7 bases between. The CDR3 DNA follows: TGTGCCAGCAGCTTAGCACCTGCCTCCTACGAGCAGTACTTC. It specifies CASSLAPASYEQYF.

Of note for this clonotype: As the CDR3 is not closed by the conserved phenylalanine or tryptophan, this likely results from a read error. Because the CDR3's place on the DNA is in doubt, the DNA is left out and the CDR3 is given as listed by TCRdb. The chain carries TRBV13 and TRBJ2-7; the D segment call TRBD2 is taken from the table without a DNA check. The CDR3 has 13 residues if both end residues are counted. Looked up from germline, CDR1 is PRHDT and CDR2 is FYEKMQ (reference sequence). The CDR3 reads CASSLGTSGRGPL.

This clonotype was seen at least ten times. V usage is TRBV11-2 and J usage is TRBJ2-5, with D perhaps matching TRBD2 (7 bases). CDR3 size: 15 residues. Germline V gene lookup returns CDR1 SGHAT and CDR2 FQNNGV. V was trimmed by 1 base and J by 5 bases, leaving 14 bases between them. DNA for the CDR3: TGTGCCAGCAGCTTAGCCGCGGGGGCCTTCGAGACCCAGTACTTC. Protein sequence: CASSLAAGAFETQYF.

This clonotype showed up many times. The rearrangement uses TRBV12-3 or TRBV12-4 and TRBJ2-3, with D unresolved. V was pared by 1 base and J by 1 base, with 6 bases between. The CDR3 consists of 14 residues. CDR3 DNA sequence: TGTGCCAGCAGTTTAGGTCCAGGCACAGATACGCAGTATTTT. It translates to CASSLGPGTDTQYF.

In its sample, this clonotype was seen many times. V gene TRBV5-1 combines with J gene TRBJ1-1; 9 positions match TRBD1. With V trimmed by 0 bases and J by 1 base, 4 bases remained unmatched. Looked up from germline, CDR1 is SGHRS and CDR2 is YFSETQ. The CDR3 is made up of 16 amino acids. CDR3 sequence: CASSLGGQGRNTEAFF. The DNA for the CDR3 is TGCGCCAGCAGCTTGGGTGGACAGGGGAGGAACACTGAAGCTTTCTTT.

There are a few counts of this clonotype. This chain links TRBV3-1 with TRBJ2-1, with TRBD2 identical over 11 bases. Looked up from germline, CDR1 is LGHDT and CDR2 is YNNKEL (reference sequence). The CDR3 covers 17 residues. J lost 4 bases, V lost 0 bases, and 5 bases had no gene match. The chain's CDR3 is CASSQESLAGGYNEQFF. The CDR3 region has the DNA TGTGCCAGCAGCCAAGAGAGCCTAGCGGGGGGATACAATGAGCAGTTCTTC.

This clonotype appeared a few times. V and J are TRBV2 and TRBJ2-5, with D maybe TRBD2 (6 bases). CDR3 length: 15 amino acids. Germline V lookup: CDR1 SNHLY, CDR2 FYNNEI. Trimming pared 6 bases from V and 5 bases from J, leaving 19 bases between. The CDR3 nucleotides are TGTGCCAGCAGCCAAGGAGCAGGGACTGGGGAGACCCAGTACTTC. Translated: CASSQGAGTGETQYF.

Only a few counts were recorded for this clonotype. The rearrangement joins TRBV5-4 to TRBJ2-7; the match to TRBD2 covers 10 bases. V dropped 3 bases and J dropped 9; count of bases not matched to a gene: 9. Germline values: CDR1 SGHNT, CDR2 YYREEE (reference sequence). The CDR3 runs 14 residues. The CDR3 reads CASSSSGSQEGQYF. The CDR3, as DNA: TGTGCCAGCAGCTCTAGCGGGAGTCAAGAGGGGCAGTACTTC.

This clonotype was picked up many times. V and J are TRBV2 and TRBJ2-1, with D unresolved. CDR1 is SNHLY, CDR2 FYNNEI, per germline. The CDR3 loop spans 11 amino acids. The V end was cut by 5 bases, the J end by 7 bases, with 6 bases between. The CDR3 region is CASSPRNEQFF. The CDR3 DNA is TGTGCCAGCAGTCCCCGTAATGAGCAGTTCTTC.

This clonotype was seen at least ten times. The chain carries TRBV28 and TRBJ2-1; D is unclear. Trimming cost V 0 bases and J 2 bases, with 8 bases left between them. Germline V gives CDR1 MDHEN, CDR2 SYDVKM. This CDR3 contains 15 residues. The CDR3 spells CASSLWQATYNEQFF. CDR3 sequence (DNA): TGTGCCAGCAGTTTATGGCAGGCGACCTACAATGAGCAGTTCTTC.

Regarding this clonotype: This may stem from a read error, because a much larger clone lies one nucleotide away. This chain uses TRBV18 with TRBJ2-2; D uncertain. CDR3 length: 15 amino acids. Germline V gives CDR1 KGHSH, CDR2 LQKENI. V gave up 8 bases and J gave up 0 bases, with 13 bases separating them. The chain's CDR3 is CASVPGRANTGELFF. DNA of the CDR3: TGTGCCAGCGTACCCGGCAGAGCGAACACCGGGGAGCTGTTTTTT.

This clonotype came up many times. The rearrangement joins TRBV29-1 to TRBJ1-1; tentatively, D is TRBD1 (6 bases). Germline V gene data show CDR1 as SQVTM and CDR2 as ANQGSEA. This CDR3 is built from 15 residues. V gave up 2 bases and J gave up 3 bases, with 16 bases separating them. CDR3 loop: CSVELHGGRDTEAFF. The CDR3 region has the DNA TGCAGCGTTGAACTGCACGGGGGCCGGGACACTGAAGCTTTCTTT.

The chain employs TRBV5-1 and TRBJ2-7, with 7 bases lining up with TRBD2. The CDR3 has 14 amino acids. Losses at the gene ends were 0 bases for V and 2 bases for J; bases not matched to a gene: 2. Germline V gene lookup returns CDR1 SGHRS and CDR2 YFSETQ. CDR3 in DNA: TGCGCCAGCAGCTTGGCGACTAGCCCCTACGAGCAGTACTTC. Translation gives CASSLATSPYEQYF.

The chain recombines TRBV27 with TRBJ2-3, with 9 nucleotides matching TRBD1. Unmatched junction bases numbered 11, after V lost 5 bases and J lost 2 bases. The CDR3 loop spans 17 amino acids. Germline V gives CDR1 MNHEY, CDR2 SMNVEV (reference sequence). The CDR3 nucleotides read TGTGCCAGCAGTCCGAGATACGGGACAGGGCCCACAGATACGCAGTATTTT. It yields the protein CASSPRYGTGPTDTQYF.

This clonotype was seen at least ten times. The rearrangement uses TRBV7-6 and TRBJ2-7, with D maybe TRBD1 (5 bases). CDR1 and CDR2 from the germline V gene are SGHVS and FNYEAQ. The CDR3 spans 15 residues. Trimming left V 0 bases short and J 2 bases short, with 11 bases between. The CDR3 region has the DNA TGTGCCAGCAGCTTAGCGGCGGCAGGGACCTACGAGCAGTACTTC. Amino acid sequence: CASSLAAAGTYEQYF.

The CDR3 loop is CASSRDRVNTGELFF. CDR3 sequence (DNA): TGCGCCAGCAGTCGGGACAGGGTGAACACCGGGGAGCTGTTTTTT. The chain couples TRBV10-1 to TRBJ2-2, with 9 bases aligning to TRBD1. The CDR3 is 15 amino acids. Per germline, CDR1 WNHNN and CDR2 SYGVQD (reference sequence). After removal of 5 bases from V and 1 base from J, the junction contained 2 bases not matched to a gene.

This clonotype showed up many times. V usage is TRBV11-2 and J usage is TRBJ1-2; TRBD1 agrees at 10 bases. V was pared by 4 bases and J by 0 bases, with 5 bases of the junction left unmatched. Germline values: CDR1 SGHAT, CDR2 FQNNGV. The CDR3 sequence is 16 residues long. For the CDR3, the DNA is TGTGCCAGCAGCTCAATTGACAGGGGGCCTAACTATGGCTACACCTTC. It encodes CASSSIDRGPNYGYTF.

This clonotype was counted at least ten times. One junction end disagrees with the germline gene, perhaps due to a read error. The CDR3 sequence is CASSLAQSSGSIDTQYF. CDR3 coding DNA: TGTGCCAGCAGCTTGGCCCAGTCTAGCGGGAGCATAGATACGCAGTATTTT. The rearrangement links TRBV5-4 to TRBJ2-3; TRBD2 matches 10 bases. The CDR3 spans 17 residues. Germline V gene data show CDR1 as SGHNT and CDR2 as YYREEE (reference sequence). Full variable domain (rest looked up from reference TRBV5-4 and TRBJ2-3): ETGVTQSPTHLIKTRGQQVTLRCSSQSGHNTVSWYQQALGQGPQFIFQYYREEENGRGNFPPRFSGLQFPNYSSELNVNALELDDSALYLCASSLAQSSGSIDTQYFGPGTRLTVL.